What follows are 2 T cell receptor beta chains derived from one specimen sequenced in a study of blood T cell repertoires in COVID-19. Assay used: immunoSEQ multiplex PCR; TCRdb lists only in-frame clones, some missing. The sample carries about 100,000 clones, about 88% recorded once. Sample: peripheral blood. These receptors were collected from an elderly man with acute or convalescent COVID-19.

The chain couples TRBV7-8 to TRBJ2-7, with TRBD1 matching 7 bases. The CDR3 has 12 amino acids. The germline V gene has CDR1 SGHVS and CDR2 FQNEAQ. With 6 bases clipped from V and 5 bases from J, the junction kept 4 bases outside the gene matches. The CDR3 protein is CASSRQGDEQYF. The CDR3 DNA is TGTGCCAGCAGTCGACAGGGTGACGAGCAGTACTTC.

The chain joins TRBV18 to TRBJ2-1; D is ambiguous. V gave up 8 bases and J gave up 2 bases, with 10 bases separating them. The CDR3 has 13 amino acids. The germline CDR1 and CDR2 sequences are KGHSH and LQKENI. The CDR3 bases are TGTGCCAGCCTAAGATCAACCTACAATGAGCAGTTCTTC. Its translation: CASLRSTYNEQFF.